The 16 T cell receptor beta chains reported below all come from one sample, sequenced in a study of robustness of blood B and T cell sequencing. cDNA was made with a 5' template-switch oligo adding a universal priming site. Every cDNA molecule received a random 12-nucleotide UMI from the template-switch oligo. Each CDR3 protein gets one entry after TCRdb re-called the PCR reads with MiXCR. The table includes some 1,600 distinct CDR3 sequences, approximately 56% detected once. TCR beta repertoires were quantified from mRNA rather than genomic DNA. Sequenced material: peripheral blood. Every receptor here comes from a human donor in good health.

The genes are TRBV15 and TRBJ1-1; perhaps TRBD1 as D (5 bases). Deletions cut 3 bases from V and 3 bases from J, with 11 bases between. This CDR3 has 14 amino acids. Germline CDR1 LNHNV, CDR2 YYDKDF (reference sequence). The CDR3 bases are TGTGCCACCAGCAGTGACGACAGATACACTGAAGCTTTCTTT. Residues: CATSSDDRYTEAFF.

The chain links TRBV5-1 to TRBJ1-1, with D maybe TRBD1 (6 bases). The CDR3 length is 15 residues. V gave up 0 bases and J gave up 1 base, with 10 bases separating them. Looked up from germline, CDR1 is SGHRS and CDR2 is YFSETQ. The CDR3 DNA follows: TGCGCCAGCAGCTTGGCCATGGGACAGAACACTGAAGCTTTCTTT. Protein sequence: CASSLAMGQNTEAFF.

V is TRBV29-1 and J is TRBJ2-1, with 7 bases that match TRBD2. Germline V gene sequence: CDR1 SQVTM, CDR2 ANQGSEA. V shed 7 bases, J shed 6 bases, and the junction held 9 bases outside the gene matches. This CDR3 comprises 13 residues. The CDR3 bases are TGCAGCGCCCTTTCCGGCGGGAGCAATGAGCAGTTCTTC. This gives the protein CSALSGGSNEQFF.

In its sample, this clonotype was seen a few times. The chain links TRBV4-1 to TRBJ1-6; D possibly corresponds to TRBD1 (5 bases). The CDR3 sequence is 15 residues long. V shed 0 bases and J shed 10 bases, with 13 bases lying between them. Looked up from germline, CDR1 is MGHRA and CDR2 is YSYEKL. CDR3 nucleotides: TGCGCCAGCAGCCAAGACAGGGATGTCCGCTCACCCCTCCACTTT. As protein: CASSQDRDVRSPLHF.

CDR3 sequence reads: CASRGLLKNTEAFF. CDR3 DNA sequence: TGCGCCAGCCGAGGACTGCTCAAGAACACTGAAGCTTTCTTT. This rearrangement joins TRBV4-1 to TRBJ1-1, with D unresolved. The CDR3 runs 14 residues. The ends were cut back, 8 bases at V and 1 base at J, with 14 bases in the middle. Germline assignment: CDR1 MGHRA and CDR2 YSYEKL.

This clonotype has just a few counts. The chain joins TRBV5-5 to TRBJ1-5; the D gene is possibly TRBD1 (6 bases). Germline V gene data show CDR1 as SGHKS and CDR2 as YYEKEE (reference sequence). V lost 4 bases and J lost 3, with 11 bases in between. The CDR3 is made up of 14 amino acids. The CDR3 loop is CASSPGVANQPQHF. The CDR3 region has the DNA TGTGCCAGCAGCCCAGGGGTGGCCAATCAGCCCCAGCATTTT. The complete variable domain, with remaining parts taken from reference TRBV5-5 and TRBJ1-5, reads DAGVTQSPTHLIKTRGQQVTLRCSPISGHKSVSWYQQVLGQGPQFIFQYYEKEERGRGNFPDRFSARQFPNYSSELNVNALLLGDSALYLCASSPGVANQPQHFGDGTRLSIL.

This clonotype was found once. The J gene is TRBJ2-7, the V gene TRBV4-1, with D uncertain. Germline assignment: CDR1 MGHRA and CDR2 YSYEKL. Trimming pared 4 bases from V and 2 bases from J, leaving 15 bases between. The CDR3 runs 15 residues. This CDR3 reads CASSLIDGPTYEQYF. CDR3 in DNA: TGCGCCAGCAGCCTCATCGATGGTCCTACCTACGAGCAGTACTTC.

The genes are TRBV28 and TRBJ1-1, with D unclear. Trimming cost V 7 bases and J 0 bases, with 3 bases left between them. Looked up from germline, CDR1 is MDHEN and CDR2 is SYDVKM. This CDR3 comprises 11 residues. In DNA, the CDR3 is TGTGCCAGCACGGTGAACACTGAAGCTTTCTTT. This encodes CASTVNTEAFF.

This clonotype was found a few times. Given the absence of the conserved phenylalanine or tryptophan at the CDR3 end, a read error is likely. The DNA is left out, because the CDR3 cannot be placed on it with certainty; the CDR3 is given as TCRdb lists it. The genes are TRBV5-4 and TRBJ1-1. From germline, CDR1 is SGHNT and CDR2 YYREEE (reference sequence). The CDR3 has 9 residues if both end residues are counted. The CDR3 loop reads CASSFPIRC.

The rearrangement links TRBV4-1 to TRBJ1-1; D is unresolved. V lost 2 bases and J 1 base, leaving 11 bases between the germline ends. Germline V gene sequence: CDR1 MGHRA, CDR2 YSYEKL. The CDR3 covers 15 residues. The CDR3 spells CASSQWVQRNTEAFF. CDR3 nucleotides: TGCGCCAGCAGCCAATGGGTACAGAGGAACACTGAAGCTTTCTTT.

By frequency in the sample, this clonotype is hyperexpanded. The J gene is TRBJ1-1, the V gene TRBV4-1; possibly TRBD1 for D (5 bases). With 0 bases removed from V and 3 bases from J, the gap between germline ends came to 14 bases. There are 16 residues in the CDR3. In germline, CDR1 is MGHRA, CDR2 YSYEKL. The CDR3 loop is CASSQDLGGRDTEAFF. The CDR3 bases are TGCGCCAGCAGCCAAGATCTGGGGGGGAGGGACACTGAAGCTTTCTTT.

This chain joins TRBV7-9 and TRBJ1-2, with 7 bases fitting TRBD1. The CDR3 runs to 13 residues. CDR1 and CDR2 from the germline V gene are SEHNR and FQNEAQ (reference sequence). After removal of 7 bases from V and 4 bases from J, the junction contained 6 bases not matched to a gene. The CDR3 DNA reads TGTGCCAGCAACAATGCAGGGGGCTATGGCTACACCTTC. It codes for CASNNAGGYGYTF. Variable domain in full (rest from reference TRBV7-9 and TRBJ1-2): DTGVSQNPRHKITKRGQNVTFRCDPISEHNRLYWYRQTLGQGPEFLTYFQNEAQLEKSRLLSDRFSAERPKGSFSTLEIQRTEQGDSAMYLCASNNAGGYGYTFGSGTRLTVV.

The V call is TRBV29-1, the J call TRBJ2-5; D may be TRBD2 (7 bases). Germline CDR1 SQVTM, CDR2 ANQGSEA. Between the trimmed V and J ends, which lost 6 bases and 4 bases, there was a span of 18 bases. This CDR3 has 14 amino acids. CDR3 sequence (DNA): TGCAGCGTGAGGAGGGGGGGCCAATCAGAGACCCAGTACTTC. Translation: CSVRRGGQSETQYF.

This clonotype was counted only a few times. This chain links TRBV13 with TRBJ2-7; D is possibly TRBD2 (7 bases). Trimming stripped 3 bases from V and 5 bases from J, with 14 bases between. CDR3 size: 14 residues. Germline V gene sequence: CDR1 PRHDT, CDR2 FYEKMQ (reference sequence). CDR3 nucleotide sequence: TGTGCCAGCAGCTTGGGAGGGGGTGGAGACGAGCAGTACTTC. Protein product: CASSLGGGGDEQYF.

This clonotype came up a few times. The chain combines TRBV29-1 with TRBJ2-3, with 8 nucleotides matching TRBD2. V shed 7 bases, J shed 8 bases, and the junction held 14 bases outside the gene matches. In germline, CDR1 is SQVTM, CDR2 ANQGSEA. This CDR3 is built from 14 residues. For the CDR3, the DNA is TGCAGCGGTGGGGCAGCGGGGGTTCCTGGTACGCAGTATTTT. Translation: CSGGAAGVPGTQYF.

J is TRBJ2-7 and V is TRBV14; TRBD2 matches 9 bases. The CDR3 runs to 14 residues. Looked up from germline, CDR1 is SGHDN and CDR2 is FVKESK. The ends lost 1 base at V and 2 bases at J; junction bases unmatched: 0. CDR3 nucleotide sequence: TGTGCCAGCAGCCAAGCTAGCGGGACCTACGAGCAGTACTTC. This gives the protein CASSQASGTYEQYF.